This T cell receptor (beta chain) is from a study of Graves' ophthalmopathy and Graves' hyperthyroidism (dated by TCRdb to the late 2010s). Regarding the research as a whole: Peripheral blood samples were taken at the time of initial diagnosis, before any treatment was given. TCR beta repertoire signatures were used to distinguish Graves' ophthalmopathy from Graves' hyperthyroidism and to predict progression to ophthalmopathy. In total, around 130 blood samples were TCR-sequenced: fewer than 50 ophthalmopathy, about 75 hyperthyroidism and roughly 17 hyperthyroidism-to-ophthalmopathy patients. To explore V-J signatures distinguishing ophthalmopathy from hyperthyroidism, a discovery set of about a hundred patients (more than 40 ophthalmopathy, over 55 stable hyperthyroidism) was enrolled. The independent validation cohort included about 20 hyperthyroidism patients plus 17 patients who later progressed from hyperthyroidism to ophthalmopathy. In six hyperthyroidism patients, the T-cell repertoire of thyroid tissue was compared with the T-cell repertoire of blood. Once sampling was done, hyperthyroidism patients were given methimazole at a starting dose of 30 mg daily, while ophthalmopathy patients were given high-dose intravenous methylprednisolone. Paper-wide results and their limitations: In cross-validation, the 13-signature model distinguished ophthalmopathy from stable hyperthyroidism with roughly 90% sensitivity and roughly 81% specificity, and in the test set the corresponding values were around 80% and 75%. Most expanded thyroid clonotypes with frequency above 0.001 were also detected in blood, suggesting blood repertoires may reflect the thyroid immune response. No statistical method was used to set the sample size in advance, and the investigators knew which group each participant was assigned to. In validation, the model predicted ophthalmopathy progression with less than 71% sensitivity and approximately 75% specificity; roughly eleven predicted patients were CT-confirmed with GO in a median of approximately 6.5 months.

The ophthalmopathy patients had moderately to severely active disease, with a Clinical Activity Score of 3 or higher, a NOSPECS grade of 4 or higher, and a disease duration of less than 3 months. Patients with other autoimmune diseases, uncontrolled infections, pregnancy or lactation were excluded from the study. Clinical symptoms, serum thyroxine, TRAb, thyroid ultrasound and orbital computed tomography formed the basis of the diagnosis. Using Ficoll-Paque density gradient centrifugation, PBMCs were isolated from about 9.4 ml of fresh peripheral blood. Total RNA was extracted with Trizol reagent and quality-checked on an Agilent 2100 Bioanalyzer. CDR1 MNHNS and CDR2 SASEGT are derived from the germline V gene. The CDR3 runs 15 residues from the cysteine to the phenylalanine. Kept here is only the CDR3 DNA, which spans 45 bases and is read in frame from base 1. TCR beta CDR3 regions were amplified from RNA transcripts for repertoire sequencing. A first-round RT-PCR used HTBI primers with the Qiagen OneStep RT-PCR kit, followed by a second-round multiplex PCR, size selection and purification. Libraries were sequenced on an Illumina HiSeq2000 using paired-end 100 bp reads. The paper's processing steps were these. SOAPnuke was used to process the reads, removing any read that contained adapters or uncalled bases, had a mean Phred below 15, or lacked an exact match to the constant primer or identifier. High-quality paired reads were merged with COPE v1.2.5. Clonotypes were defined as unique nucleotide sequences and were aligned to IMGT TRB V, D and J references using MiTCR v1.1. The analysis was limited to V-J combinations with a frequency above 0.0001, which together covered roughly 99% of the repertoires. For each V-J combination, a TCR clonal expansion and chaos score was defined as F50 clonal expansion divided by the chaos observed in the TCRdist matrix. Welch's t-statistics and random forest were used to reduce the features to 10 to 15 V-J combinations, which were then used as input to a naive Bayes classifier. The similarity between thyroid and blood repertoires was quantified using the Morisita-Horn index. Using fastp trimming at Q25 and MiXCR clonotype assembly, TCRdb reanalyzed the public sequencing data and kept in-frame beta chains. Each CDR3 protein appears once, grouped with its most common genes and DNA. The V and J calls reflect TCRdb's pipeline rather than the authors' work. The sample contains approximately 41,000 distinct CDR3 sequences, over 40% of them found a single time. The ten largest clonotypes hold 18% of the sample.

A word on this clonotype: It lacks a known antigen. One junction end does not reproduce the germline sequence, and a read error may be involved.

The chain is assembled from TRBV6-1 and TRBJ1-6, and TRBD1 aligns with 9 junction nucleotides. The TCR sequence derives from an adult man with Graves' ophthalmopathy. The sequenced sample was peripheral blood. At the DNA level, the sequence is TGTGCCAGCAATACACGGACAGGGGAGAATTCACCTCTCCGCTTT. Translation gives CASNTRTGENSPLRF.